A single sample gave rise to the 26 T cell receptor beta chains below, sequenced in a study of blood T cell repertoires in COVID-19. Profiling relied on immunoSEQ multiplex PCR, and the TCRdb table lists in-frame clones only, not all of them. This table holds about 180,000 clones, about 85% found once. Sequencing used peripheral blood. The receptors come from a woman older than 75 with acute or convalescent COVID-19.

This clone has just a few counts. The chain combines TRBV9 with TRBJ1-5, with D perhaps TRBD1 (6 bases). V was shortened by 4 bases and J by 1 base, with 12 bases between the two germline ends. CDR3 length: 15 amino acids. Per the germline V gene, CDR1 is SGDLS and CDR2 is YYNGEE. Written as DNA, the CDR3 is TGTGCCAGCAGCCCTTCGGGGGGCAGCAATCAGCCCCAGCATTTT. This encodes CASSPSGGSNQPQHF.

The CDR3 bases are TGTGCCAGTAGTATTGGGCTCAGATTTAACTATGGCTACACCTTC. Its protein is CASSIGLRFNYGYTF. This chain links TRBV19 with TRBJ1-2; D remains ambiguous. Per germline, CDR1 LNHDA and CDR2 SQIVND (reference sequence). V was pared by 3 bases and J by 1 base, with 12 bases between. The CDR3 totals 15 residues.

Here the CDR3 reads CASSFIAGRMNTEAFF. The CDR3 nucleotides are TGTGCCAGCAGTTTCATCGCGGGACGGATGAACACTGAAGCTTTCTTT. The rearrangement uses TRBV27 and TRBJ1-1; a possible D gene is TRBD1 (5 bases). Germline V gene sequence: CDR1 MNHEY, CDR2 SMNVEV (reference sequence). This CDR3 is 16 amino acids long. Deletions cut 3 bases from V and 0 bases from J, with 14 bases between.

The chain recombines TRBV9 with TRBJ2-1; D is possibly TRBD2 (6 bases). Trimming took off 0 bases at V and 8 bases at J, with 9 bases between the two ends. The CDR3 spans 13 residues. Per the germline V gene, CDR1 is SGDLS and CDR2 is YYNGEE. CDR3: CASSVAGEDEQFF. In nucleotides, the CDR3 is TGTGCCAGCAGCGTAGCCGGGGAGGATGAGCAGTTCTTC.

On this clone: At one end the junction does not follow the germline gene, possibly because of a read error. The V gene is TRBV4-1, the J gene TRBJ2-3, with 11 bases aligning to TRBD1. This CDR3 is built from 19 residues. Germline CDR1 MGHRA, CDR2 YSYEKL. The CDR3, as DNA: TGCGCCCGCAGCCGACCCGGGACAGGGGGTAACGCGGGCACAGATACGCAGTATTTT. Protein: CARSRPGTGGNAGTDTQYF.

CDR3 DNA sequence: TGTGCCAGCAGCAAAGAAGGGGATTATGGCTACACCTTC. Translation gives CASSKEGDYGYTF. The chain links TRBV21-1 to TRBJ1-2; the D call in the table, TRBD1, was not verified against the DNA. TRBV21-1 is shown as a pseudogene. The CDR3 length is 13 residues.

This chain connects TRBV18 to TRBJ2-7; 11 bases match TRBD1. The germline V gene has CDR1 KGHSH and CDR2 LQKENI. Losses at the gene ends were 6 bases for V and 4 bases for J; bases not matched to a gene: 8. The CDR3 is made up of 15 amino acids. This chain's CDR3 is CASSLGTGGEYEQYF. Here the CDR3 DNA reads TGTGCCAGCTCCCTCGGGACAGGGGGGGAGTACGAGCAGTACTTC.

The chain employs TRBV25-1 and TRBJ2-1; D might be TRBD1 (6 bases). Trimming stripped 1 base from V and 3 bases from J, with 10 bases between. Germline V lookup: CDR1 MGHDK, CDR2 SYGVNS. The CDR3 is 15 amino acids. CDR3 sequence reads: CASSESGQIYNEQFF. The CDR3 nucleotides read TGTGCCAGCAGTGAATCTGGACAGATCTACAATGAGCAGTTCTTC.

The chain joins TRBV2 to TRBJ1-2; D may be TRBD1 (5 bases). V gave up 1 base and J gave up 0 bases, with 6 bases separating them. This CDR3 is built from 14 residues. Germline CDR1 reads SNHLY; CDR2 reads FYNNEI. The CDR3 nucleotides read TGTGCCAGCAGTGAAGTCAGGGCTAACTATGGCTACACCTTC. Its protein is CASSEVRANYGYTF.

The chain employs TRBV18 and TRBJ2-1; 15 positions agree with TRBD2. The CDR3 consists of 15 residues. The trim removed 3 bases at V and 7 bases at J, leaving 1 base unmatched. CDR1 is KGHSH and CDR2 is LQKENI in the germline V gene. Here the CDR3 DNA reads TGTGCCAGCTCACCTGGGACTAGCGGGGGGAATGAGCAGTTCTTC. Its translation: CASSPGTSGGNEQFF.

The chain carries TRBV11-2 and TRBJ2-5, with 8 bases aligning to TRBD2. Trimming took 5 bases from V and 4 from J; bases not matched to a gene: 0. The CDR3 is made up of 12 amino acids. Germline-derived CDR1 and CDR2 are SGHAT and FQNNGV. In DNA form, the CDR3 reads TGTGCCAGCAGCCGGGGGGGAGAGACCCAGTACTTC. This translates into CASSRGGETQYF.

The chain has TRBV5-5 and TRBJ1-1; 7 bases agree with TRBD1. Unmatched junction bases numbered 9, after V lost 3 bases and J lost 4 bases. CDR1 and CDR2 (germline): SGHKS, YYEKEE (reference sequence). This CDR3 comprises 15 residues. CDR3 coding DNA: TGTGCCAGCAGCTGGAGACAGGGTTTCAGCACTGAAGCTTTCTTT. It translates to CASSWRQGFSTEAFF.

V and J are TRBV4-2 and TRBJ2-3; the match to TRBD2 covers 7 bases. The CDR3 has 16 amino acids. Germline V gives CDR1 LGHNA, CDR2 YNFKEQ. J gave up 0 bases and V 0 bases, and 3 bases lay outside the gene matches. The CDR3 loop reads CASSQDPSGSTDTQYF. The CDR3 DNA reads as TGTGCCAGCAGCCAAGACCCTAGCGGCAGCACAGATACGCAGTATTTT.

This clone was observed a single time. The chain has TRBV10-3 and TRBJ1-1; D gene ambiguous. Trimming shortened V by 2 bases and J by 1 base, and 11 bases separated the two germline ends. This CDR3 spans 15 amino acids. Germline-derived CDR1 and CDR2 are ENHRY and SYGVKD. This chain's CDR3 is CAISEPGAANTEAFF. In nucleotides, the CDR3 is TGTGCCATCAGTGAGCCCGGAGCGGCGAACACTGAAGCTTTCTTT.

The chain couples TRBV7-2 to TRBJ1-4; 7 bases are a match to TRBD1. CDR3 length: 15 residues. Germline CDR1 is SGHTA and CDR2 is FQGNSA. J lost 0 bases, V lost 3 bases, and 1 base had no gene match. This CDR3 is CASSFQGATNEKLFF. The CDR3 nucleotides are TGTGCCAGCAGCTTTCAGGGGGCAACTAATGAAAAACTGTTTTTT.

The chain uses TRBV5-6 and TRBJ1-2; D is unclear. CDR3 length equals 12 residues. Germline CDR1 reads SGHDT; CDR2 reads YYEEEE. The V end lost 1 base, the J end lost 5 bases, and 6 bases lay between the germline ends. The CDR3 nucleotides are TGTGCCAGCAGCTTGAACGGGTATGGCTACACCTTC. It is translated as CASSLNGYGYTF.

The chain joins TRBV30 to TRBJ2-7; 9 positions match TRBD1. The V segment lost 2 bases and the J segment 3 bases; nucleotides outside the gene matches: 8. Germline-derived CDR1 and CDR2 are GTSNPN and SVGIG (reference sequence). CDR3 length equals 15 residues. CDR3 sequence: CAWSPPGQGNYEQYF. CDR3 in DNA: TGTGCCTGGAGTCCCCCCGGACAGGGGAACTACGAGCAGTACTTC. The full variable domain, in which reference TRBV30 and TRBJ2-7 provide the parts outside the CDR3, is SQTIHQWPATLVQPVGSPLSLECTVEGTSNPNLYWYRQAAGRGLQLLFYSVGIGQISSEVPQNLSASRPQDRQFILSSKKLLLSDSGFYLCAWSPPGQGNYEQYFGPGTRLTVT.

J is TRBJ2-5 and V is TRBV30; 8 bases align to TRBD2. Germline values: CDR1 GTSNPN, CDR2 SVGIG (reference sequence). With V trimmed by 0 bases and J by 4 bases, 4 bases remained unmatched. The CDR3 consists of 14 residues. CDR3 sequence (DNA): TGTGCCTGGAGTGTACACGCGGGAGGAGAGACCCAGTACTTC. It translates to CAWSVHAGGETQYF.

This clone was counted a few times. CDR3 region: CASSRDSAGNEQFF. In DNA form, the CDR3 reads TGTGCCAGCAGTCGGGACTCCGCGGGGAATGAGCAGTTCTTC. This chain joins TRBV2 and TRBJ2-1, with D tentatively TRBD2 (6 bases). Trimming pared 5 bases from V and 7 bases from J, leaving 15 bases between. Germline CDR1 reads SNHLY; CDR2 reads FYNNEI. The CDR3 sequence is 14 residues long.

This clone was observed a single time. The chain uses TRBV5-1 and TRBJ2-1; TRBD2 agrees at 11 bases. The CDR3 covers 16 residues. V dropped 4 bases and J dropped 2; count of bases not matched to a gene: 5. Germline-derived CDR1 and CDR2 are SGHRS and YFSETQ. The CDR3 DNA reads TGCGCCAGCAGCCAGCTAGCGGGAGGAACCTACAATGAGCAGTTCTTC. It specifies CASSQLAGGTYNEQFF.

The rearrangement uses TRBV18 and TRBJ1-5; D call uncertain. Germline V gives CDR1 KGHSH, CDR2 LQKENI. V lost 2 bases to trimming and J lost 8 bases, with 13 bases between them. The CDR3 loop spans 14 amino acids. The CDR3 DNA reads TGTGCCAGCTCACCAACCGAAGGAGAGAAGCCCCAGCATTTT. Protein: CASSPTEGEKPQHF.

The J gene is TRBJ2-5, the V gene TRBV7-3, with 14 bases identical to TRBD2. J was trimmed by 2 bases and V by 5 bases; bases with no gene match: 4. The CDR3 has 16 residues. Germline V gene data show CDR1 as SGHTA and CDR2 as FQGTGA. The CDR3 spells CASSPGLAGGQETQYF. The CDR3 region has the DNA TGTGCCAGCAGCCCTGGACTAGCGGGAGGTCAAGAGACCCAGTACTTC.

The genes are TRBV10-3 and TRBJ2-7, with TRBD1 matching over 8 bases. CDR3 length equals 14 residues. V shed 2 bases, J shed 6 bases, and the junction held 6 bases outside the gene matches. Germline CDR1 and CDR2: ENHRY and SYGVKD. The CDR3 DNA follows: TGTGCCATCAGTGAGCAGGACAGGGTCGGCGAGCAGTACTTC. It specifies CAISEQDRVGEQYF.

The J gene is TRBJ2-7, the V gene TRBV3-1 (or the pseudogene TRBV3-2); a possible D gene is TRBD1 (6 bases). This CDR3 contains 14 residues. Looked up from germline, CDR1 is LGHDT and CDR2 is YNNKEL (reference sequence). V lost 1 base and J lost 5, with 12 bases in between. The CDR3 spells CASSQAGAGHEQYF. The DNA of the CDR3 is TGTGCCAGCAGCCAAGCAGGGGCGGGCCACGAGCAGTACTTC.

The CDR3 loop is CASSTGTGVGDEQFF. CDR3 DNA: TGTGCCAGCAGTACCGGGACAGGGGTAGGAGATGAGCAGTTCTTC. V is TRBV6-5 and J is TRBJ2-1, with 10 bases identical to TRBD1. Germline lookup yields CDR1 MNHEY and CDR2 SVGAGI. Trimming cost V 5 bases and J 8 bases; bases outside gene matches: 9. The CDR3 has 15 residues.

Remarks on this clone: The junction and the germline gene differ at one end; a read error may be behind it. This chain joins TRBV3-1 (or the pseudogene TRBV3-2) and TRBJ1-1, with unresolved D. Germline values: CDR1 LGHDT, CDR2 YNNKEL (reference sequence). The CDR3 sequence is 15 residues long. CDR3 in amino acids: CASSKETRADTEAFF. The CDR3 nucleotides are TGTGCCAGCAGCAAAGAGACCCGAGCGGACACTGAAGCTTTCTTT.